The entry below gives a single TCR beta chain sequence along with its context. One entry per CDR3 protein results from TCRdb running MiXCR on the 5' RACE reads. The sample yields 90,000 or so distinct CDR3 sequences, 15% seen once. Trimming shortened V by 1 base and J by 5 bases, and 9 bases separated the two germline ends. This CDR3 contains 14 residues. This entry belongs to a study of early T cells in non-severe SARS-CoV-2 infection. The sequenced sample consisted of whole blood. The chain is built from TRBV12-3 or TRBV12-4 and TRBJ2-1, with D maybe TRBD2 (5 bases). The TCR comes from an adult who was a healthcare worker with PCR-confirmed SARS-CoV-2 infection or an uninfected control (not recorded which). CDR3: CASSLVGMNNEQFF. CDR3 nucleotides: TGTGCCAGCAGTTTAGTCGGGATGAACAATGAGCAGTTCTTC.